The TCR beta chain described here comes from a study of cytomegalovirus exposure and HLA in healthy donors. Turning to the study itself: Most genotyped donors, 65% to 85% of 398, had Caucasian-associated genetic ancestry. Overall study findings and caveats: DRB1 showed the most TCR associations and HLA-C the fewest in a later analysis, as rates varied by HLA locus. A later analysis linked 15,000 to 20,000 TCR beta sequences to HLA alleles at 0.05 false discovery rate.

Nominally healthy donors provided the samples, though records likely missed some immune exposures. This PCR relied on a set of 60 Vbeta primers and 13 Jbeta primers. TCRdb's table, derived via immunoSEQ multiplex PCR, lists solely in-frame clones and lacks some. This table holds about 140,000 clones, 70% to 90% found once. This clone was found once. The antigen remains undetermined. The trim removed 3 bases at V and 5 bases at J, leaving 7 bases unmatched. CDR1 and CDR2 from the germline V gene are KGHSH and LQKENI. The CDR3 has 16 residues. The rearrangement uses TRBV18 and TRBJ1-5; TRBD1 agrees at 10 bases. The source material was PBMCs. The origin of this receptor is a man aged 45-65 years in good health and CMV-seronegative. This CDR3 is CASSPGLTGGDQPQHF. The CDR3 DNA is TGTGCCAGCTCACCGGGGCTGACAGGGGGCGATCAGCCCCAGCATTTT.